This T cell receptor (beta chain) originates from a study of blood T cells in healthy people across ages. On the study more broadly: Roughly one uniquely barcoded beta molecule per two T cells was captured.

J lost 3 bases, V lost 5 bases, and 8 bases had no gene match. The CDR3 is made up of 17 amino acids. To note about this clonotype: Antigen unknown.

Whole-study results and caveats: The study found more naive CD4+ cells and higher diversity in long-lived than aged donors.

A sample-barcoded 5' primer and a J-beta primer mix were used in a second PCR of roughly 6 to 12 cycles. MiXCR, run by TCRdb on the 5' RACE reads, gives a single entry per CDR3 protein. The sample has 750,000 to 950,000 distinct CDR3 sequences; around 29% are singletons. These sequences were also reported in another study, on T cells of mothers and their children.

The chain recombines TRBV12-3 or TRBV12-4 with TRBJ2-1; 12 bases match TRBD2. The specimen was blood. This sequence originates from a woman in her forties in good health. The CDR3 spells CASSPTSGGSGYNEQFF. CDR3 coding DNA: TGTGCCAGCAGTCCGACTAGCGGGGGCTCGGGCTACAATGAGCAGTTCTTC.